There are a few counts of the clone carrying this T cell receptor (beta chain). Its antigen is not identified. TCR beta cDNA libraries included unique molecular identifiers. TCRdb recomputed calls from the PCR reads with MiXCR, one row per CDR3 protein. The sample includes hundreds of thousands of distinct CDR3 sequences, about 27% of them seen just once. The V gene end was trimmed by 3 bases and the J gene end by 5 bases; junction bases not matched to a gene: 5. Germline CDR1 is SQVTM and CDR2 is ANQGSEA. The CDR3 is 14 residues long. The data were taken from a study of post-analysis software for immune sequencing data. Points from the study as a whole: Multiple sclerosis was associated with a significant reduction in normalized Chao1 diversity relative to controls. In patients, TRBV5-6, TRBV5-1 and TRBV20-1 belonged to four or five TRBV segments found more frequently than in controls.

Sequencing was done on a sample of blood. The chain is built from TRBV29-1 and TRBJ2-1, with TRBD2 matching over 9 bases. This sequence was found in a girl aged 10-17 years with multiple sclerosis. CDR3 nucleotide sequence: TGCAGCGTTGATCCCAGCGGGAGGAACAATGAGCAGTTCTTC. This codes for CSVDPSGRNNEQFF.